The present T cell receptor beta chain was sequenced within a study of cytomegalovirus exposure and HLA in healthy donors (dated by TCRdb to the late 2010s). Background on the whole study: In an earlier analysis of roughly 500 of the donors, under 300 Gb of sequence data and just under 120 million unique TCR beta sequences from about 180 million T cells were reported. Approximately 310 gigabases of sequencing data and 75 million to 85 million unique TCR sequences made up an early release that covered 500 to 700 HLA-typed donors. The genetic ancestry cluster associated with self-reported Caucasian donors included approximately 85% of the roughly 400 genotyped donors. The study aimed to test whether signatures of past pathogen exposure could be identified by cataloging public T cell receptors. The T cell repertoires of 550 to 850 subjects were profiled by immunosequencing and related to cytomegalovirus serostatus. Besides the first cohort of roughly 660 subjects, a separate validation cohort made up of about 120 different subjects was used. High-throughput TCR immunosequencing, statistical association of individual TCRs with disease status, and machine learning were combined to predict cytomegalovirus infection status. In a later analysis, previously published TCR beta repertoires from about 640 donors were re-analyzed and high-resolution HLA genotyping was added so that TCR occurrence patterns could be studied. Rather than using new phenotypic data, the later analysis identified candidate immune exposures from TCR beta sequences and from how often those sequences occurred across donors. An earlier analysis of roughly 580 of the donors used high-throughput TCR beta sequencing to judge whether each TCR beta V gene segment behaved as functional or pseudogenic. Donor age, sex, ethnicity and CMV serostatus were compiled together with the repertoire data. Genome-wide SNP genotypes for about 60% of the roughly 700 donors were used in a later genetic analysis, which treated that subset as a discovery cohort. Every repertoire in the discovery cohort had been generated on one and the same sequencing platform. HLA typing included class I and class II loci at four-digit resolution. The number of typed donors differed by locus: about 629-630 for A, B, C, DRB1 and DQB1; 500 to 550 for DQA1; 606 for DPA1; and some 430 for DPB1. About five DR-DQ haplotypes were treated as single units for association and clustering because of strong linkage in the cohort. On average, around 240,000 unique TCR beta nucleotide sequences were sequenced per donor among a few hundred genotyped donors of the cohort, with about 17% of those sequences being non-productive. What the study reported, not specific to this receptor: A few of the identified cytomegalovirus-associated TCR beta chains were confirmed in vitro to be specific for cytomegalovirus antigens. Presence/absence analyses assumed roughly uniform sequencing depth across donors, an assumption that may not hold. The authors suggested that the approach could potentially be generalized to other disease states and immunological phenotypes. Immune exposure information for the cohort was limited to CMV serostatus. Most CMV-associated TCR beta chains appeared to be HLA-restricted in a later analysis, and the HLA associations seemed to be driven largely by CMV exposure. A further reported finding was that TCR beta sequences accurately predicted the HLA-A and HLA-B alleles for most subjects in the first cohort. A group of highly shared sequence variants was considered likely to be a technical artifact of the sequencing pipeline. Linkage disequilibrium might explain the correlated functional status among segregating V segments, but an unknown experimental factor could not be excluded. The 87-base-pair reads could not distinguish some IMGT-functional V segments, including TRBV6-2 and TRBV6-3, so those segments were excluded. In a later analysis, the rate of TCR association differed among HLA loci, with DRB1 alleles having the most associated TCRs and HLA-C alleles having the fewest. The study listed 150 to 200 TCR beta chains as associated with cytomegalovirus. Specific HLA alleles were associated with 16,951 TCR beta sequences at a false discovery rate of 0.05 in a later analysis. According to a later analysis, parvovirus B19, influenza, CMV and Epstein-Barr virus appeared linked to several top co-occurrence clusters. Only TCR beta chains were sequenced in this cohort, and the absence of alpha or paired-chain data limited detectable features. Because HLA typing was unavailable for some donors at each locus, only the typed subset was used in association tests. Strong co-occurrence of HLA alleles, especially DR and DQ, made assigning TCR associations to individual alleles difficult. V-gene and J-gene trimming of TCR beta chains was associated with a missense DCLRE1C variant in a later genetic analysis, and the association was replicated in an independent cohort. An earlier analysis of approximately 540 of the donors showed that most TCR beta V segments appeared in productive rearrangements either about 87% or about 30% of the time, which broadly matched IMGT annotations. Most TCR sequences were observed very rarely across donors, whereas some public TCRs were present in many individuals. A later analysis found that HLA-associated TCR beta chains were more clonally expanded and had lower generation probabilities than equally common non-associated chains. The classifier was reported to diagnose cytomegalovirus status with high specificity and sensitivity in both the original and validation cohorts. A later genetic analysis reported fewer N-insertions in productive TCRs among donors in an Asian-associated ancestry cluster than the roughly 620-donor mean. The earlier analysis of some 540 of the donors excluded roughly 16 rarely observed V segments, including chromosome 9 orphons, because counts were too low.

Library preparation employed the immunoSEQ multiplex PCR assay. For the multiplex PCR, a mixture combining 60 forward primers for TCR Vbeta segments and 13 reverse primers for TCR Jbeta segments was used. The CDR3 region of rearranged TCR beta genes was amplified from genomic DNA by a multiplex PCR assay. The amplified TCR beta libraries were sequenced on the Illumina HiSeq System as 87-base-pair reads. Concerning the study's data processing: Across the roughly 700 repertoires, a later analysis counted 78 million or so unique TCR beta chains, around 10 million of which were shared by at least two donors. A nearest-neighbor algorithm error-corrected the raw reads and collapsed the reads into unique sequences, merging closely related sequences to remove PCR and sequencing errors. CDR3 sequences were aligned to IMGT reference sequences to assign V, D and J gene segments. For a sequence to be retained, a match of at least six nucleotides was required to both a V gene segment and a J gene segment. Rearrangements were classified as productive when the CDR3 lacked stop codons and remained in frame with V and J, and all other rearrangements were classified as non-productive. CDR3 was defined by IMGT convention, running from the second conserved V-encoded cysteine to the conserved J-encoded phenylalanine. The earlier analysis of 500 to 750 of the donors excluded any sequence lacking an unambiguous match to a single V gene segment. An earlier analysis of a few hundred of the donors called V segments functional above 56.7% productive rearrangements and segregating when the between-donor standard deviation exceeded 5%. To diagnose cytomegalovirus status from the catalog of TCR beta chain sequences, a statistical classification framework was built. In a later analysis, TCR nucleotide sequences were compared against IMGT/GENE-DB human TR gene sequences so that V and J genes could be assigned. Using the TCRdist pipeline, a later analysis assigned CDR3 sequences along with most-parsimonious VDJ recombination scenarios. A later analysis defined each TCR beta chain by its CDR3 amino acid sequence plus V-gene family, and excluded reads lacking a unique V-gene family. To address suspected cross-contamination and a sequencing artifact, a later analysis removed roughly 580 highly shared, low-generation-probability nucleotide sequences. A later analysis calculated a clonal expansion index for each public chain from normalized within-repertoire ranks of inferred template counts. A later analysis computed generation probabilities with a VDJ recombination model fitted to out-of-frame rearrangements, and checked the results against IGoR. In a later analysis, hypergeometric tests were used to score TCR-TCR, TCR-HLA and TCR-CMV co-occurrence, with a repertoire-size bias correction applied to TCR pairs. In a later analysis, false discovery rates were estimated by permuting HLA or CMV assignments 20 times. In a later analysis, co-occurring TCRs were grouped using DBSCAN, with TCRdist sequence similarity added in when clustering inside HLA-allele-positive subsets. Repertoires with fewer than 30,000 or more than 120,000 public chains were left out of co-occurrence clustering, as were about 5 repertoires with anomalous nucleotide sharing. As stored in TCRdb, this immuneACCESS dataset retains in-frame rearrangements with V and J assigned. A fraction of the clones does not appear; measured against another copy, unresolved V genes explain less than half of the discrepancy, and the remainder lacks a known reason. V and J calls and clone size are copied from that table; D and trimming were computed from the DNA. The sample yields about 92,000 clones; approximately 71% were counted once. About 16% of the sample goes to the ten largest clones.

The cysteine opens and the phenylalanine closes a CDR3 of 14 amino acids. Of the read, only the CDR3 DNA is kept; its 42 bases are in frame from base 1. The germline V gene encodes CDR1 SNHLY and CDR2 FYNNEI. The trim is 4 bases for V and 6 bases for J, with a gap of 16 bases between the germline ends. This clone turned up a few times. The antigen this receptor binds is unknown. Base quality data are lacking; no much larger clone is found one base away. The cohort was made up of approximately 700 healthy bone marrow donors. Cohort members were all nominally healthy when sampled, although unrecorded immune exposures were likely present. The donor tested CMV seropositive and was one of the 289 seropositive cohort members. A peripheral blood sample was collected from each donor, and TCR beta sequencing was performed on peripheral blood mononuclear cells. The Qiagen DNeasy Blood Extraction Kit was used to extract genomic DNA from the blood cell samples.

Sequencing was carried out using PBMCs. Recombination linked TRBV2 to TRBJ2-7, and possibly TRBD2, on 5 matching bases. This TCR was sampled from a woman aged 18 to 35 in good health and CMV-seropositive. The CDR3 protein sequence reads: CASSVSEQPGEQYF. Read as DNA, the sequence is TGTGCCAGCAGTGTTAGCGAGCAGCCGGGCGAGCAGTACTTC.